This entry lists 5 T cell receptor beta chains sequenced from one sample in a study of beta chain features in type 1 diabetes. Every isolated RNA sample was fully reverse transcribed, so sequencing captured expressed TCRB transcripts. Only in-frame clones appear in the TCRdb table, and some are missing; sequencing was by immunoSEQ multiplex PCR. In the table there are 850,000 to 900,000 clones, 15% to 20% of which are singletons. The sequencing input was naive CD4+ T cells from blood. The receptors derive from a woman between 18 and 30 years old in good health.

This rearrangement joins TRBV6-6 to TRBJ2-5, with no clear D. This CDR3 is built from 12 residues. V lost 4 bases and J 5 bases, leaving 8 bases between the germline ends. CDR1 and CDR2 (germline): MNHNY, SVGAGI (reference sequence). CDR3 nucleotide sequence: TGTGCCAGCAGTTTCTCCTACGAGACCCAGTACTTC. Encoded protein: CASSFSYETQYF.

In this sample, this clone turned up a few times. The gene calls are TRBV28 and TRBJ2-1; TRBD1 is a possible D gene (6 bases). CDR1 is MDHEN and CDR2 is SYDVKM in the germline V gene. V lost 2 bases, J lost 7 bases, and 9 bases lay in between. This CDR3 has 13 amino acids. The CDR3 is CASSLTGLNEQFF. The CDR3 DNA reads as TGTGCCAGCAGTTTAACAGGGCTAAATGAGCAGTTCTTC.

CDR3 bases: TGCGCCAGCAGCCGCCATCCCGGGCAGTCCTATGGCTACACCTTC. It is translated as CASSRHPGQSYGYTF. The chain uses TRBV4-3 and TRBJ1-2; D is uncertain. The CDR3 is 15 amino acids. The germline V gene has CDR1 LGHNA and CDR2 YSLEER. The V end was cut by 4 bases, the J end by 4 bases, with 16 bases between.

This clone has just one count. The J gene is TRBJ2-3, the V gene TRBV2; TRBD2 aligns across 7 bases. V was clipped by 7 bases and J by 3 bases; unmatched bases: 4. Germline V gives CDR1 SNHLY, CDR2 FYNNEI. This CDR3 has 13 residues. The CDR3 loop is CASMGGPTDTQYF. The CDR3 bases are TGTGCCAGCATGGGAGGGCCAACAGATACGCAGTATTTT.

This clone has more than one count but fewer than ten. V gene TRBV19 combines with J gene TRBJ1-4, with no clear D. CDR1 is LNHDA and CDR2 is SQIVND in the germline V gene (reference sequence). The V and J ends lost 4 bases and 0 bases respectively, with 6 bases between them. The CDR3 is 14 amino acids. The chain's CDR3 is CASSKVATNEKLFF. DNA for the CDR3: TGTGCCAGTAGTAAGGTTGCAACTAATGAAAAACTGTTTTTT. The entire variable domain, with the rest obtained from reference TRBV19 and TRBJ1-4, is as follows: DGGITQSPKYLFRKEGQNVTLSCEQNLNHDAMYWYRQDPGQGLRLIYYSQIVNDFQKGDIAEGYSVSREKKESFPLTVTSAQKNPTAFYLCASSKVATNEKLFFGSGTQLSVL.